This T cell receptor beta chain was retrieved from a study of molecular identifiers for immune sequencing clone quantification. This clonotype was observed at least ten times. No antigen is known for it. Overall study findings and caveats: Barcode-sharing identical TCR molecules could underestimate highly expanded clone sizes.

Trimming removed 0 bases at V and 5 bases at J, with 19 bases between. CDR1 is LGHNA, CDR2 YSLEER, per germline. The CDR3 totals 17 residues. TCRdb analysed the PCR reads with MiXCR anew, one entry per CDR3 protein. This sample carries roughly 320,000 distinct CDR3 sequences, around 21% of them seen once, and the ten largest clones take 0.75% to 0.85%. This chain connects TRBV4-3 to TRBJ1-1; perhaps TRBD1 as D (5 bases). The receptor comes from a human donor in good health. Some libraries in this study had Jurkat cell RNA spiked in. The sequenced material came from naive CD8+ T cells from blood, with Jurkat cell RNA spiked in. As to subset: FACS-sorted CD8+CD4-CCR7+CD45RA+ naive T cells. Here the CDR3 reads CASSQDIGASPGTEAFF. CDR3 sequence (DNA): TGCGCCAGCAGCCAAGATATTGGGGCCTCCCCGGGAACTGAAGCTTTCTTT.